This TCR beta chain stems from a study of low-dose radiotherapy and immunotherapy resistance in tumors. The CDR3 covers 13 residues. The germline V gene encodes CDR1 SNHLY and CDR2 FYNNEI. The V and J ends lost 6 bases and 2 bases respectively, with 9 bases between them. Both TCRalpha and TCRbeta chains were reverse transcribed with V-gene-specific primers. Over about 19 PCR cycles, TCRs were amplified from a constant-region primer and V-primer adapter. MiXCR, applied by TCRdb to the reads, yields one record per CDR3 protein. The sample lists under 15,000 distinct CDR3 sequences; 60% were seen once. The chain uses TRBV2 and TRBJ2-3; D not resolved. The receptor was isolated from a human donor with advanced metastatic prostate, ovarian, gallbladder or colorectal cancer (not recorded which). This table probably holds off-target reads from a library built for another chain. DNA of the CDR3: TGTGCCAGCAGCCCTGAATTCACAGATACGCAGTATTTT. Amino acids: CASSPEFTDTQYF.